This TCR beta chain was observed in a study of cytomegalovirus exposure and HLA in healthy donors. The CDR3 loop spans 14 amino acids. Germline V gives CDR1 SGHVS, CDR2 FQNEAQ. J was trimmed by 3 bases and V by 3 bases; bases with no gene match: 3. 60 Vbeta and 13 Jbeta primers were used in PCR. Generated by immunoSEQ multiplex PCR, the TCRdb table keeps only in-frame clones and is missing some. The table lists more than 130,000 clones, 60% to 80% of them singletons, with nearly 5% in the top ten. The chain carries TRBV7-8 and TRBJ1-1; 8 nucleotides align to TRBD1. The sequencing sample was made of PBMCs. This clonotype originated in a woman aged 45 to 65 in good health and CMV-seronegative. CDR3 nucleotides: TGTGCCAGCAGCTTTGACAGGGGATACACTGAAGCTTTCTTT. Translation gives CASSFDRGYTEAFF. The full variable domain, its missing parts supplied by reference TRBV7-8 and TRBJ1-1, is GAGVSQSPRYKVAKRGQDVALRCDPISGHVSLFWYQQALGQGPEFLTYFQNEAQLDKSGLPSDRFFAERPEGSVSTLKIQRTQQEDSAVYLCASSFDRGYTEAFFGQGTRLTVV.